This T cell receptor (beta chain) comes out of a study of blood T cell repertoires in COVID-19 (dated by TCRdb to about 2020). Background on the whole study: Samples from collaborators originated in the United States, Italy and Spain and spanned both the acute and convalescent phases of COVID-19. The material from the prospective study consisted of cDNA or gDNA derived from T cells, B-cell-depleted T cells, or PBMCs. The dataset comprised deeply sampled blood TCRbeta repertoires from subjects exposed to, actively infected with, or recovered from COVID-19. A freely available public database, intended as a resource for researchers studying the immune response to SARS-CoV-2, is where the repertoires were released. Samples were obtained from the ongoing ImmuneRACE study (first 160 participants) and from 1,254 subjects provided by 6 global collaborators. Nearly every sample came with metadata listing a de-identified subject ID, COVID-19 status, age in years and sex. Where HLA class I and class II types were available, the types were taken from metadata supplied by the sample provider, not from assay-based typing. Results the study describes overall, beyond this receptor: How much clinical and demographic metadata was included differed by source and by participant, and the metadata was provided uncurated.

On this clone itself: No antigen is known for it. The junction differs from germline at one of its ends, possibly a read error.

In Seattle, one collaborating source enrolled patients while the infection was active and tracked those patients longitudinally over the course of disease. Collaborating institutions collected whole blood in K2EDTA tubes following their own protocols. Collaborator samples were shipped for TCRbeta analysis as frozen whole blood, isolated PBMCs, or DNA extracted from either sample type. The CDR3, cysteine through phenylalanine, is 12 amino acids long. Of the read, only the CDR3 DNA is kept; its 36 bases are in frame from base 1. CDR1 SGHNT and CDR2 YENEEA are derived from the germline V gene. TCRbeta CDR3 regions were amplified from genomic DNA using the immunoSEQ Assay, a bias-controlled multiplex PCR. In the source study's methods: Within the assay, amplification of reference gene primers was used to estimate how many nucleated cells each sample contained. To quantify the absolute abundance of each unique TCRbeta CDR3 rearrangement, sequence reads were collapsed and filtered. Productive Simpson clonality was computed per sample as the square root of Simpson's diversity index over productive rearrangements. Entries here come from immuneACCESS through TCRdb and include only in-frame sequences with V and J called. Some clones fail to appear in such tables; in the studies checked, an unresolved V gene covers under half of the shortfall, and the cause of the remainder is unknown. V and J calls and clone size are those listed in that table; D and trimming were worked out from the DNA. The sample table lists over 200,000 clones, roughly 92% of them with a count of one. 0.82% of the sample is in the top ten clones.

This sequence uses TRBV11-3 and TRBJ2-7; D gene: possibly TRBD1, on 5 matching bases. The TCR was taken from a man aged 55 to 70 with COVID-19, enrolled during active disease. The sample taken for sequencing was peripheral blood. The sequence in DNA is TGTGCCAGCAGCTTAGCCAGGGCAGGGTTCAATTTC. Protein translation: CASSLARAGFNF.